This is a list of T cell receptor beta chains from one sample in a study of HIV-infected patients and healthy controls. TCRdb passed the 5' RACE reads through MiXCR, listing each CDR3 protein once. The sample lists 18,000 or so distinct CDR3 sequences; approximately 9.1% were seen once. The specimen sequenced was blood. The receptor source for this set is an adult in good health. The CDR3 runs from the conserved cysteine through the conserved F or W. A D gene is named only where the DNA matches it firmly. Expanded clones are given a class, and other clones once, few, many or no size at all.

J: TRBJ1-5; V: TRBV19; size: many; D: .; DNA: TGTGCCAGTAGTTCCGCGAGGAATCAGCCCCAGCATTTT; CDR3: CASSSARNQPQHF
J: TRBJ2-7; V: TRBV5-1; size: .; D: .; DNA: TGCGCCAGCAGGCCTAATCTCCGGGGATTCTACTACGAGCAGTACTTC; CDR3: CASRPNLRGFYYEQYF
J: TRBJ2-7; V: TRBV14; size: many; D: .; DNA: TGTGCCAGCAGCCAAGGTTTCGAGCAGTACTTC; CDR3: CASSQGFEQYF
J: TRBJ2-7; V: TRBV6-2/TRBV6-3; size: medium-sized; D: TRBD1; DNA: TGTGCCAGCAGATTGACAGGGGCGAGCGCCTACGAGCAGTACTTC; CDR3: CASRLTGASAYEQYF
J: TRBJ2-1; V: TRBV7-2; size: many; D: TRBD2; DNA: TGTGCCAGCAGCTTAATGGGGCCAGGCGGGGGGCAGAATGAGCAGTTCTTC; CDR3: CASSLMGPGGGQNEQFF
J: TRBJ2-2; V: TRBV14; size: many; D: .; DNA: TGTGCCACGTCGCGGGGATTTAACACCGGGGAGCTGTTTTTT; CDR3: CATSRGFNTGELFF
J: TRBJ2-3; V: TRBV20-1; size: many; D: .; DNA: TGCAGTGCTAGAGCCTCGGAAGTGGACGGCGGAGGGGATACGCAGTATTTT; CDR3: CSARASEVDGGGDTQYF
J: TRBJ1-2; V: TRBV10-2; size: many; D: .; DNA: TGCGCCAGCAGTGAGACAGGGAAAGGCTATGGCTACACCTTC; CDR3: CASSETGKGYGYTF
J: TRBJ2-5; V: TRBV2; size: many; D: .; DNA: TGTGCCAGCAGTCCGGGTGAGACCCTGGAGACCCAGTACTTC; CDR3: CASSPGETLETQYF
J: TRBJ2-7; V: TRBV14; size: many; D: .; DNA: TGTGCCAGCAGCCAAGAGAGCAGAGCGAGGAACTTC; CDR3: CASSQESRARNF
J: TRBJ2-7; V: TRBV7-9; size: many; D: .; DNA: TGTGCCAGCAGCTTAGCGCAGGGGCCGCTTTCCTACGAGCAGTACTTC; CDR3: CASSLAQGPLSYEQYF
J: TRBJ2-7; V: TRBV9; size: many; D: .; DNA: TGTGCCAGCAGCGTAGAGTTGGGACCCACCTACGAGCAGTACTTC; CDR3: CASSVELGPTYEQYF
J: TRBJ1-1; V: TRBV6-1; size: many; D: .; DNA: TGTGCCAGCTATAGACAGGAAATGAACACTGAAGCTTTCTTT; CDR3: CASYRQEMNTEAFF
J: TRBJ2-1; V: TRBV5-1; size: many; D: .; DNA: TGCGCCAGCAGCTTGAGGGGACAAGAGAGGGGTGATGAGCAGTTCTTC; CDR3: CASSLRGQERGDEQFF
J: TRBJ1-4; V: TRBV5-4; size: many; D: TRBD1; DNA: TGTGCCAGCAGCTCGGGACAGGGACGTGCAACTAATGAAAAACTGTTTTTT; CDR3: CASSSGQGRATNEKLFF
J: TRBJ1-1; V: TRBV4-1; size: .; D: .; DNA: TGCGCCAGCAGCCAAGCGCGAACAGCGAACACTGAAGCTTTCTTT; CDR3: CASSQARTANTEAFF
J: TRBJ2-1; V: TRBV5-4; size: many; D: .; DNA: TGTGCCAGCAGCCGCCGGGACTCCGTCCGTGATGAGCAGTTCTTC; CDR3: CASSRRDSVRDEQFF
J: TRBJ2-4; V: TRBV19; size: .; D: TRBD1; DNA: TGTGCCAGTAGTGGGACAGGGGGGGGTTTCGCCAAAAACATTCAGTACTTC; CDR3: CASSGTGGGFAKNIQYF
J: TRBJ2-1; V: TRBV19; size: .; D: TRBD2; DNA: TGTGCCAGTAGCCTCCCGGGGGGGGGGTCCGTCAATGAGCAGTTCTTC; CDR3: CASSLPGGGSVNEQFF
J: TRBJ2-2; V: TRBV12-3/TRBV12-4; size: .; D: .; DNA: TGTGCCAGCAGCCCCCTTAGCGATAAAGGGACCGGGGAGCTGTTTTTT; CDR3: CASSPLSDKGTGELFF
J: TRBJ2-1; V: TRBV20-1; size: few; D: .; DNA: TGCAGTGCAGCACAGGACAGAATTTACAATGAGCAGTTCTTC; CDR3: CSAAQDRIYNEQFF
J: TRBJ2-1; V: TRBV3-1; size: many; D: .; DNA: TGTGCCAGCAGCCAAGGCGGGAACTCCTACAATGAGCAGTTCTTC; CDR3: CASSQGGNSYNEQFF
J: TRBJ2-3; V: TRBV7-9; size: medium-sized; D: TRBD2; DNA: TGTGCCAGCAGCTTATTGACTAGCGGCACAGATACGCAGTATTTT; CDR3: CASSLLTSGTDTQYF
J: TRBJ2-4; V: TRBV30; size: .; D: .; DNA: TGTGCCTGGAGTTCCACGGGGAACATTCAGTACTTC; CDR3: CAWSSTGNIQYF
J: TRBJ2-1; V: TRBV19; size: many; D: TRBD2; DNA: TGTGCCAGTAGTCTAAATAGCGGGGGCTCCTACAATGAGCAGTTCTTC; CDR3: CASSLNSGGSYNEQFF
J: TRBJ2-4; V: TRBV7-8; size: medium-sized; D: .; DNA: TGTGCCAGCAGCTTAGCTTTGGGGGAGCAGTACTTC; CDR3: CASSLALGEQYF
J: TRBJ2-2; V: TRBV5-1; size: many; D: .; DNA: TGCGCCAGCAGCTCGGAAGCGGGCGCTAACACCGGGGAGCTGTTTTTT; CDR3: CASSSEAGANTGELFF
J: TRBJ2-1; V: TRBV7-3; size: many; D: .; DNA: TGTGCCAGCAGCTTAGGGGGGGGCTTTGAGAATGAGCAGTTCTTC; CDR3: CASSLGGGFENEQFF
J: TRBJ2-3; V: TRBV7-3; size: many; D: .; DNA: TGTGCCAGCAGCTTCCCGGGGAGCCCCAGTGACGAGGATACGCAGTATTTT; CDR3: CASSFPGSPSDEDTQYF
J: TRBJ1-2; V: TRBV3-1; size: medium-sized; D: .; DNA: TGTGCCAGCACCCCGCTCGGGACCGCAGCCGGAGGCTACACCTTC; CDR3: CASTPLGTAAGGYTF
J: TRBJ2-5; V: TRBV24-1; size: .; D: TRBD2; DNA: TGTGCCACCGGGACTAGCGGCTCCCGAGAGACCCAGTACTTC; CDR3: CATGTSGSRETQYF
J: TRBJ2-7; V: TRBV15; size: many; D: .; DNA: TGTGCCACCAGCAGAGACAGGCCCCTCTCCTACGAGCAGTACTTC; CDR3: CATSRDRPLSYEQYF
J: TRBJ2-2; V: TRBV19; size: many; D: .; DNA: TGTGCCAGTACAGTCCGGAACACCGGGGAGCTGTTTTTT; CDR3: CASTVRNTGELFF
J: TRBJ2-3; V: TRBV5-4; size: medium-sized; D: .; DNA: TGTGCCAGCAGCTTAACAGGCACAGATACGCAGTATTTT; CDR3: CASSLTGTDTQYF
J: TRBJ2-6; V: TRBV12-3/TRBV12-4; size: .; D: .; DNA: TGTGCCAACAGGTTGGGACGGTCGGTATCTGGGGTCAACGTCCTGACTTTC; CDR3: CANRLGRSVSGVNVLTF
J: TRBJ2-1; V: TRBV4-1; size: medium-sized; D: TRBD2; DNA: TGCGCCAGCAGCCAAGAAGAGGGCTACCCCGGGACTAGCGGACTCAATGAGCAGTTCTTC; CDR3: CASSQEEGYPGTSGLNEQFF
J: TRBJ1-3; V: TRBV5-1; size: many; D: .; DNA: TGCGCCAGCAGTGGGGGCTCCTCTGGAAACACCATATATTTT; CDR3: CASSGGSSGNTIYF
J: TRBJ1-2; V: TRBV29-1; size: few; D: TRBD1; DNA: TGCAGCGTCCTGACAGGGGATGGCGGCTACACCTTC; CDR3: CSVLTGDGGYTF
J: TRBJ1-2; V: TRBV6-6; size: many; D: .; DNA: TGTGCCAGCAGGGCTAACTATGGCTACACCTTC; CDR3: CASRANYGYTF
J: TRBJ2-5; V: TRBV7-2; size: .; D: TRBD2; DNA: TGTGCCAGCTCCGTCGCTAGCGGCGACCAAGAGACCCAGTACTTC; CDR3: CASSVASGDQETQYF
J: TRBJ2-7; V: TRBV20-1; size: few; D: TRBD1; DNA: TGCAGTGCCACGACAGGGTCTTACGAGCAGTACTTC; CDR3: CSATTGSYEQYF
J: TRBJ1-1; V: TRBV7-2; size: .; D: .; DNA: TGTGCCAGCATTCGACAGCAGAACACTGAAGCTTTCTTT; CDR3: CASIRQQNTEAFF
J: TRBJ2-2; V: TRBV7-2; size: many; D: .; DNA: TGTGCCACCCCGGGGCTAGCAAACACCGGGGAGCTGTTTTTT; CDR3: CATPGLANTGELFF
J: TRBJ2-5; V: TRBV20-1; size: medium-sized; D: TRBD2; DNA: TGCAGTGCTAGAGGAACAGAGCGGGAGGGGTTCATGGGAGAGACCCAGTACTTC; CDR3: CSARGTEREGFMGETQYF
J: TRBJ1-1; V: TRBV25-1; size: many; D: .; DNA: TGTGCCAGCAGTGGACAGACACCGAACACTGAAGCTTTCTTT; CDR3: CASSGQTPNTEAFF
J: TRBJ2-6; V: TRBV7-9; size: many; D: .; DNA: TGTGCCAGCACGGGCAGGGCCTTCGGTGGGGCCAACGTCCTGACTTTC; CDR3: CASTGRAFGGANVLTF
J: TRBJ2-7; V: TRBV20-1; size: many; D: TRBD2; DNA: TGCAGTGCTAGAGATCGAGGACTAGCGGCCCATTATAGATTCTACGAGCAGTACTTC; CDR3: CSARDRGLAAHYRFYEQYF
J: TRBJ2-2; V: TRBV7-8; size: medium-sized; D: .; DNA: TGTGCCAGCAGCTTAGGTCGGTCCGCCGGGGAGCTGTTTTTT; CDR3: CASSLGRSAGELFF
J: TRBJ2-1; V: TRBV19; size: .; D: TRBD2; DNA: TGTGCCAGTAGTATCTTTGGACTAGCGGCGAGGAATGAGCAGTTCTTC; CDR3: CASSIFGLAARNEQFF
J: TRBJ2-7; V: TRBV20-1; size: few; D: .; DNA: TGCAGTGCTGGGCGGGTTCGGGAAGCGGATAACCCCTACGAGCAGTACTTC; CDR3: CSAGRVREADNPYEQYF
J: TRBJ1-5; V: TRBV10-1; size: many; D: .; DNA: TGCGCCAGCAAGGAGGGGGAGAGAGCGAGCAATCAGCCCCAGCATTTT; CDR3: CASKEGERASNQPQHF
J: TRBJ2-6; V: TRBV6-5; size: many; D: TRBD1; DNA: TGTGCCAGCAACCCACTGGGGACAGGGGTTGTCTCTGGGGCCAACGTCCTGACTTTC; CDR3: CASNPLGTGVVSGANVLTF
J: TRBJ2-7; V: TRBV6-1; size: .; D: .; DNA: TGTGCCAGCAGTGCCCCGGGGGGCACGAGGCCCTACGAGCAGTACTTC; CDR3: CASSAPGGTRPYEQYF
J: TRBJ2-7; V: TRBV29-1; size: many; D: TRBD1; DNA: TGCAGCGTTTCACAGGGGGCAGGGAACGAGCAGTACTTC; CDR3: CSVSQGAGNEQYF
J: TRBJ1-3; V: TRBV2; size: many; D: .; DNA: TGTGCCAGCAGTACAGGGAGCTCTGGAAACACCATATATTTT; CDR3: CASSTGSSGNTIYF